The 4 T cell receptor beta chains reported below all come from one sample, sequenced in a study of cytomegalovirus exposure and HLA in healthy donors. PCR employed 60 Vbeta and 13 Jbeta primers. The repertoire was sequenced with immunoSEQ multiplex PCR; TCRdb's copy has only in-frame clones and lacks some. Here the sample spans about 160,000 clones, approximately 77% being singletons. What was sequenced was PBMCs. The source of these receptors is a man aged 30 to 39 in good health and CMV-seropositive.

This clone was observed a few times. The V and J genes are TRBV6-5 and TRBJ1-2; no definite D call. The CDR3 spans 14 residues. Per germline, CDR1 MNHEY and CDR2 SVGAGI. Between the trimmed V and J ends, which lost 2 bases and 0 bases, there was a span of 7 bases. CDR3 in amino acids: CASSYEGANYGYTF. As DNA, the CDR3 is TGTGCCAGCAGTTACGAGGGAGCTAACTATGGCTACACCTTC.

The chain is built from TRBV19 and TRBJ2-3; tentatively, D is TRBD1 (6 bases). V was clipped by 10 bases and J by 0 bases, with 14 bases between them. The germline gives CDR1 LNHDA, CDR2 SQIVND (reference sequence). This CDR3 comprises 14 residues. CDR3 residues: CATRDIASTDTQYF. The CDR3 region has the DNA TGTGCCACCCGGGACATCGCTAGCACAGATACGCAGTATTTT.

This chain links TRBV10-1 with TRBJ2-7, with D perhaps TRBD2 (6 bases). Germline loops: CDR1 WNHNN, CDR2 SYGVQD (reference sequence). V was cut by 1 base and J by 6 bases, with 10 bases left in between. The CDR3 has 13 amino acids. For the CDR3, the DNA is TGCGCCAGCAGTGAGTGGGGGGTGCCCGAGCAGTACTTC. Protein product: CASSEWGVPEQYF.

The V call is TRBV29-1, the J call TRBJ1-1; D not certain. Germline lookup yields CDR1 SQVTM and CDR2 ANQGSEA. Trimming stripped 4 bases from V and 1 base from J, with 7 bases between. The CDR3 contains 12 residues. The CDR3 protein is CSVGGQNTEAFF. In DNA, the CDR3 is TGCAGCGTTGGAGGGCAGAACACTGAAGCTTTCTTT.